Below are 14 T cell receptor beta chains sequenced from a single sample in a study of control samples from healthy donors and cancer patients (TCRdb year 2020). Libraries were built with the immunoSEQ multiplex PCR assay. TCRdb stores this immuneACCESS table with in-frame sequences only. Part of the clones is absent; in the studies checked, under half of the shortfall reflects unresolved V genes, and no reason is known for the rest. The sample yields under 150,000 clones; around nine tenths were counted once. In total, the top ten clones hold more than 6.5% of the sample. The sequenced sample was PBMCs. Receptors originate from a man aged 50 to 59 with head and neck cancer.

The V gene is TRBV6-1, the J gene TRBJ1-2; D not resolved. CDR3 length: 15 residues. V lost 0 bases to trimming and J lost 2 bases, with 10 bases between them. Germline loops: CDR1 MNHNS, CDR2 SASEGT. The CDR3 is CASSEASWGNYGYTF. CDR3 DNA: TGTGCCAGCAGTGAAGCCTCTTGGGGAAACTATGGCTACACCTTC.

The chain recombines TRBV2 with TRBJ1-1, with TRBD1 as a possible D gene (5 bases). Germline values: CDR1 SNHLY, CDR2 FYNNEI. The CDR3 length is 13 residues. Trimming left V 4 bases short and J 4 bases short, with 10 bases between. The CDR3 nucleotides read TGTGCCAGCAGTGCTGGGGGGACCACTGAAGCTTTCTTT. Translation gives CASSAGGTTEAFF.

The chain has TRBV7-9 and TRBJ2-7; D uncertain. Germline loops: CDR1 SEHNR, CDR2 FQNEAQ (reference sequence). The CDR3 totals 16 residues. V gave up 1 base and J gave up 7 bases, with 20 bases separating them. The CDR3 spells CASSLVGGKETEEQYF. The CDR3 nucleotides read TGTGCCAGCAGCTTAGTCGGTGGCAAGGAGACGGAAGAGCAGTACTTC.

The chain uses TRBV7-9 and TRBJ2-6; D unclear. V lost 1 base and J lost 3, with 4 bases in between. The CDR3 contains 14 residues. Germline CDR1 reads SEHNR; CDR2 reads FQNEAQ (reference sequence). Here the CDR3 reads CASSLGGGANVLTF. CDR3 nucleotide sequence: TGTGCCAGCAGCTTAGGTGGTGGGGCCAACGTCCTGACTTTC. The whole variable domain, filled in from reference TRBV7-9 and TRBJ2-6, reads DTGVSQNPRHKITKRGQNVTFRCDPISEHNRLYWYRQTLGQGPEFLTYFQNEAQLEKSRLLSDRFSAERPKGSFSTLEIQRTEQGDSAMYLCASSLGGGANVLTFGAGSRLTVL.

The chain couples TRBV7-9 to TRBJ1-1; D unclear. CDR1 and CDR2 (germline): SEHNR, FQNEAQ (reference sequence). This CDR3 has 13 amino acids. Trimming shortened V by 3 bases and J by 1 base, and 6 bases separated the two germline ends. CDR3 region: CASSLSSNTEAFF. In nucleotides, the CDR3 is TGTGCCAGCAGCTTGAGTTCGAACACTGAAGCTTTCTTT. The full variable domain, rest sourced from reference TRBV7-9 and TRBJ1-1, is DTGVSQNPRHKITKRGQNVTFRCDPISEHNRLYWYRQTLGQGPEFLTYFQNEAQLEKSRLLSDRFSAERPKGSFSTLEIQRTEQGDSAMYLCASSLSSNTEAFFGQGTRLTVV.

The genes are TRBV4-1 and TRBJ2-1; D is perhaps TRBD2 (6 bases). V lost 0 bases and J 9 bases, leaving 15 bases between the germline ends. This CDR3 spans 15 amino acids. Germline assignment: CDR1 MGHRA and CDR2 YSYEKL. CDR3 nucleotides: TGCGCCAGCAGCCAAGAGTCGGCGGGGTATCCTGAGCAGTTCTTC. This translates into CASSQESAGYPEQFF.

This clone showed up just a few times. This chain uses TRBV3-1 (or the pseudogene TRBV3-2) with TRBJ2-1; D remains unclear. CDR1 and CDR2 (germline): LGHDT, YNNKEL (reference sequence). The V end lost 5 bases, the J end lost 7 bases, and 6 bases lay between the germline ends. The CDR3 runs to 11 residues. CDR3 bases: TGTGCCAGCAGCAGTACGAATGAGCAGTTCTTC. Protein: CASSSTNEQFF.

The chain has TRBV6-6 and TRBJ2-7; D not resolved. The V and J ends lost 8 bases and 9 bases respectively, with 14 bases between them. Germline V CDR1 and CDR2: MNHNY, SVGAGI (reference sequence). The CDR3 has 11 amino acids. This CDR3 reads CASLKGRAQYF. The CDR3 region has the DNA TGTGCCAGCCTCAAGGGTAGGGCGCAGTACTTC.

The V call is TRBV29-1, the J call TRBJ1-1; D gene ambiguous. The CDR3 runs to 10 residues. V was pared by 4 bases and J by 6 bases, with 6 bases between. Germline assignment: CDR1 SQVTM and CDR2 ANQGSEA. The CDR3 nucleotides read TGCAGCGTTGGGGCCCCTGAAGCTTTCTTT. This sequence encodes CSVGAPEAFF.

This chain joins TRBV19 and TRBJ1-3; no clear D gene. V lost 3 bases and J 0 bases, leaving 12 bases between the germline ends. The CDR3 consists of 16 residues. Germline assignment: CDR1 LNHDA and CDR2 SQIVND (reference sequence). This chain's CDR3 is CASSIDGVFSGNTIYF. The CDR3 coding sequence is TGTGCCAGTAGTATTGACGGAGTATTCTCTGGAAACACCATATATTTT.

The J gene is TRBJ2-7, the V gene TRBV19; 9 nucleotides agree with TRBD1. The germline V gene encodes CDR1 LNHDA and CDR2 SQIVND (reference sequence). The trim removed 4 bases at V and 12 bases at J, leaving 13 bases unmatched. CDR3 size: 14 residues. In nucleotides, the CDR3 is TGTGCCAGTAGTACCACTTCCGGGACAGGGAACAGGTACTTC. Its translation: CASSTTSGTGNRYF.

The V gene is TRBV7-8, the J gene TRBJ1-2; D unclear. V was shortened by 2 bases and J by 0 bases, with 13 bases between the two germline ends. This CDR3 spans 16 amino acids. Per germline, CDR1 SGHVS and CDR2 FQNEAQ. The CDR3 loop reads CASSLSPAQTNYGYTF. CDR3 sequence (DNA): TGTGCCAGCAGCTTATCTCCAGCCCAGACTAACTATGGCTACACCTTC.

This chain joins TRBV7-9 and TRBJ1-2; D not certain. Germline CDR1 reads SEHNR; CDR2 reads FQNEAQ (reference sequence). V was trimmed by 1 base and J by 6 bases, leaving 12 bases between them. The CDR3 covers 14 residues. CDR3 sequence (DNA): TGTGCCAGCAGCTTAGATCAGAATCATAATGGCTACACCTTC. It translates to CASSLDQNHNGYTF.

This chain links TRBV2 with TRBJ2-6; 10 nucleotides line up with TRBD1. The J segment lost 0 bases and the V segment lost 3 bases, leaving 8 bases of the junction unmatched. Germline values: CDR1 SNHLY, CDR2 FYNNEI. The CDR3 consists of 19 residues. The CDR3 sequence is CASSDPLTGGGSGANVLTF. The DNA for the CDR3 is TGTGCCAGCAGTGATCCCCTGACAGGGGGCGGCTCTGGGGCCAACGTCCTGACTTTC.